These T cell receptor beta chains were read from a single sample in a study of vaccination effects on CD4 cells after COVID-19. This table comes from immunoSEQ multiplex PCR, and its TCRdb copy is limited to in-frame clones, with some not included. This sample yields over 80,000 clones, of which around 77% are seen a single time; under 1.2% belongs to the top ten. No cognate antigen is known for these TCRs. The source material was CD4+ T cells from PBMCs cultured with HCoV-OC43 spike peptides, sampled after COVID-19 vaccination. These receptors were collected from a human donor who received a COVID-19 vaccine. The CDR3 runs from the conserved cysteine through the conserved F or W. Expanded clones are given a class, and other clones once, few, many or no size at all.

size | J | V | CDR3
NA | TRBJ1-3 | TRBV5-1 | CASRAGTGAEGNTIYF
NA | TRBJ2-3 | TRBV29-1 | CSVEGPAGDFSTDTQYF
NA | TRBJ1-5 | TRBV19 | CASSIDSGPQPQHF
NA | TRBJ2-3 | TRBV4-1 | CASSRGQASWDTQYF
NA | TRBJ2-3 | TRBV6-5 | CASSYRGSDTQYF
NA | TRBJ1-2 | TRBV7-9 | CASTTTGDYGYTF
few | TRBJ2-1 | TRBV3-1/TRBV3-2 | CASSQSVNEQFF
NA | TRBJ2-2 | TRBV5-4 | CASSLVPTKGTGELFF
few | TRBJ2-2 | TRBV7-8 | CASSPTRKRGIANTGELFF
NA | TRBJ2-5 | TRBV5-4 | CASSSTDPSVGTQYF